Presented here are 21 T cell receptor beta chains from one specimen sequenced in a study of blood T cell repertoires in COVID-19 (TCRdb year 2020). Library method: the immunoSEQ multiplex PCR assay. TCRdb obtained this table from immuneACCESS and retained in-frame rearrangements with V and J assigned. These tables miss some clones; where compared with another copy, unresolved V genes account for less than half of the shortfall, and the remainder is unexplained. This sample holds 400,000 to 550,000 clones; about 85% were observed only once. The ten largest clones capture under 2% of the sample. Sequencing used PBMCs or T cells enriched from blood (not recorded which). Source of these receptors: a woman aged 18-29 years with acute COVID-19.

CDR3 in amino acids: CASSSEGIDYGYTF. The CDR3 region has the DNA TGTGCCAGCAGTTCTGAGGGAATAGACTATGGCTACACCTTC. This rearrangement joins TRBV28 to TRBJ1-2; D is unresolved. V lost 4 bases, J lost 3 bases, and 12 bases lay in between. Germline CDR1 reads MDHEN; CDR2 reads SYDVKM. The CDR3 is 14 amino acids.

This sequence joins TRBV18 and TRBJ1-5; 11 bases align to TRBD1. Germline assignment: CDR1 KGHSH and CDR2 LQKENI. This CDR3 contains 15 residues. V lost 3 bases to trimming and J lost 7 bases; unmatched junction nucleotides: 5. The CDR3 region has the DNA TGTGCCAGCTCACCGGGACAGGGGGTGGAACAGCCCCAGCATTTT. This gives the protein CASSPGQGVEQPQHF.

CDR3 DNA sequence: TGTGCTAGTGGTTTTAACAGGGACGAGCAGTACTTC. Residues: CASGFNRDEQYF. This sequence joins TRBV12-5 and TRBJ2-7, with a weak D call TRBD1 (6 bases). CDR1 is LGHNT, CDR2 FRNRAP, per germline. Trimming removed 3 bases from V and 5 bases from J, with 8 bases in between. The CDR3 is 12 residues long.

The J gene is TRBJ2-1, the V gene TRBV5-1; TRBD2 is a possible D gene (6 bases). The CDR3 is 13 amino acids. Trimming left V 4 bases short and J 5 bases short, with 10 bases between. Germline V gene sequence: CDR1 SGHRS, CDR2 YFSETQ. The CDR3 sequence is CASSMRGDNEQFF. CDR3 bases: TGCGCCAGCAGCATGCGCGGGGACAATGAGCAGTTCTTC.

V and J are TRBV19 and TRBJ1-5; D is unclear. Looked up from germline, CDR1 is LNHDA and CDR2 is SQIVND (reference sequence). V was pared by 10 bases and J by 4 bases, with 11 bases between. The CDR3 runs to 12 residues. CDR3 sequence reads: CATLGGNQPQHF. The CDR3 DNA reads TGTGCCACCCTGGGCGGGAATCAGCCCCAGCATTTT.

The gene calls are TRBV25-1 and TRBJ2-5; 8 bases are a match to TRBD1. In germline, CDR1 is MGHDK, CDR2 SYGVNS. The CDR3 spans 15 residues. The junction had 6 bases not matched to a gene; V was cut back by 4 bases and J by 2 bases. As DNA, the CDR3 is TGTGCCAGCAGTGTAGACAGGGGTTTACAAGAGACCCAGTACTTC. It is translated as CASSVDRGLQETQYF.

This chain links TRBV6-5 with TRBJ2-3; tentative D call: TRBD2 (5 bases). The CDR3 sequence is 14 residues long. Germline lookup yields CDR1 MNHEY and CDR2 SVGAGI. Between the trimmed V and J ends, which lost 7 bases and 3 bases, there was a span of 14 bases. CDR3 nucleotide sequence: TGTGCCAGCAAGAGGGTATCCCAAACAGATACGCAGTATTTT. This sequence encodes CASKRVSQTDTQYF.

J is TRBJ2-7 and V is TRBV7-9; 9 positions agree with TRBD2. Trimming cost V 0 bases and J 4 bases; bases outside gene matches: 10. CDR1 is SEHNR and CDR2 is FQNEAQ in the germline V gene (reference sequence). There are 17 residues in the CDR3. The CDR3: CASSLAEGTSFYYEQYF. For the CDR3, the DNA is TGTGCCAGCAGCTTAGCGGAGGGGACTAGCTTTTATTACGAGCAGTACTTC.

DNA of the CDR3: TGTGCCAGCTCGAATGGACAAACGGGCGAGCAGTACTTC. Its protein is CASSNGQTGEQYF. The chain employs TRBV18 and TRBJ2-7; D is possibly TRBD1 (5 bases). CDR1 and CDR2 from the germline V gene are KGHSH and LQKENI. V lost 6 bases, J lost 6 bases, and 15 bases lay in between. There are 13 residues in the CDR3. The entire variable domain, with the rest obtained from reference TRBV18 and TRBJ2-7, is as follows: NAGVMQNPRHLVRRRGQEARLRCSPMKGHSHVYWYRQLPEEGLKFMVYLQKENIIDESGMPKERFSAEFPKEGPSILRIQQVVRGDSAAYFCASSNGQTGEQYFGPGTRLTVT.

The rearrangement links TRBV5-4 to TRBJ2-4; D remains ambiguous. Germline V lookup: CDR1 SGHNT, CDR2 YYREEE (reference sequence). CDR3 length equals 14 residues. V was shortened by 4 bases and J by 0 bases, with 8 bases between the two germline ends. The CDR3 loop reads CASSQDPAKNIQYF. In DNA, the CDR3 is TGTGCCAGCAGCCAGGATCCAGCCAAAAACATTCAGTACTTC. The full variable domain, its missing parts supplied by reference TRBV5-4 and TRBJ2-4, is ETGVTQSPTHLIKTRGQQVTLRCSSQSGHNTVSWYQQALGQGPQFIFQYYREEENGRGNFPPRFSGLQFPNYSSELNVNALELDDSALYLCASSQDPAKNIQYFGAGTRLSVL.

The CDR3 DNA is TGTGCCAGCAGCGTAGCTTCAGGGGGTATCGGGGAGCTGTTTTTT. It specifies CASSVASGGIGELFF. The genes are TRBV9 and TRBJ2-2; 7 bases align to TRBD1. The CDR3 contains 15 residues. CDR1 and CDR2 (germline): SGDLS, YYNGEE. The junction had 6 bases not matched to a gene; V was cut back by 0 bases and J by 7 bases.

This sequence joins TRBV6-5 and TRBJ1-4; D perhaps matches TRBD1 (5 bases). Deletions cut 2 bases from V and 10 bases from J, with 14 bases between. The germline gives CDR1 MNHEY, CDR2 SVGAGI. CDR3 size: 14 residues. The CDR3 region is CASSYKAGTGKLFF. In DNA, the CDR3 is TGTGCCAGCAGTTACAAGGCGGGGACGGGAAAACTGTTTTTT.

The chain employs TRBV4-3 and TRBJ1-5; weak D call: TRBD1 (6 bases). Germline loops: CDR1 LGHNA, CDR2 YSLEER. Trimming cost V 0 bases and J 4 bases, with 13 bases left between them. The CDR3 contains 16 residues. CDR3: CASSQDGQGRNQPQHF. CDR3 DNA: TGCGCCAGCAGCCAAGATGGCCAGGGGAGAAATCAGCCCCAGCATTTT.

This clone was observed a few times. CDR3 DNA sequence: TGTGCCAGCAGCCCCGGACAGGGAGCTAACTATGGCTACACCTTC. Protein product: CASSPGQGANYGYTF. The chain is built from TRBV6-5 and TRBJ1-2; 8 bases match TRBD1. With 6 bases clipped from V and 0 bases from J, the junction kept 6 bases outside the gene matches. CDR3 length equals 15 residues. Germline loops: CDR1 MNHEY, CDR2 SVGAGI.

CDR3 in DNA: TGTGCCAGCTCACCAGCAGAGACAGGGGGGTATGGCTACACCTTC. Amino acids: CASSPAETGGYGYTF. The chain recombines TRBV18 with TRBJ1-2, with 9 bases matching TRBD1. This CDR3 comprises 15 residues. V lost 2 bases and J lost 5; bases outside the gene matches: 6. Germline V gene data show CDR1 as KGHSH and CDR2 as LQKENI.

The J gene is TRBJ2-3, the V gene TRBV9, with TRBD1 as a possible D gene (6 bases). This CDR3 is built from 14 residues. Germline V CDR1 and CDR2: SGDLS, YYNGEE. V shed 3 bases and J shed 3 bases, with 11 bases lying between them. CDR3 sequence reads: CASSAPGETDTQYF. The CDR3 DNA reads TGTGCCAGCAGCGCCCCAGGGGAAACAGATACGCAGTATTTT.

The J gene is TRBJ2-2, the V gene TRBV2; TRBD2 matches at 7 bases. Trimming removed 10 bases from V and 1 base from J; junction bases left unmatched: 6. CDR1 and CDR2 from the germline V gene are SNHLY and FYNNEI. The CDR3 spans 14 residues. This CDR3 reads CATLAEKNTGELFF. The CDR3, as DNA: TGTGCCACCCTAGCGGAGAAGAACACCGGGGAGCTGTTTTTT.

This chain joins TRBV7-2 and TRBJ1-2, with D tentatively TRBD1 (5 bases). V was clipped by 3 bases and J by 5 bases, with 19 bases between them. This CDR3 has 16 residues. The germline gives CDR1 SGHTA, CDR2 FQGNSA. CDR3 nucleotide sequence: TGTGCCAGCAGCTTGGGGTCGGGGGACCCTTGGTATGGCTACACCTTC. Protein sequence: CASSLGSGDPWYGYTF.

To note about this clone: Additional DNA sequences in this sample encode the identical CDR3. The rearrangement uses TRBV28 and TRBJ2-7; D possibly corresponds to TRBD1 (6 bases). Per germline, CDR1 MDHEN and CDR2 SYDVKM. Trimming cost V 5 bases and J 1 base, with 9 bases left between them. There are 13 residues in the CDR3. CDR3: CASSLTGSYEQYF. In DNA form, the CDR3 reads TGTGCCAGCAGTCTTACAGGGTCCTACGAGCAGTACTTC.

The DNA of the CDR3 is TGTGCCAACAGGCAGGGGTTAAACACTGAAGCTTTCTTT. It encodes CANRQGLNTEAFF. The chain carries TRBV3-1 (or the pseudogene TRBV3-2) and TRBJ1-1, with D maybe TRBD1 (6 bases). Trimming took off 10 bases at V and 2 bases at J, with 14 bases between the two ends. This CDR3 region has 13 residues. Germline V gene data show CDR1 as LGHDT and CDR2 as YNNKEL (reference sequence).

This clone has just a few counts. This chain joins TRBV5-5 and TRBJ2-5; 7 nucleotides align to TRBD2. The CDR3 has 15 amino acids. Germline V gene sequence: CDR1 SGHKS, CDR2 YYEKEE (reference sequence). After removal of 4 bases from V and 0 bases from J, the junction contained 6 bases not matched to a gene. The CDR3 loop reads CASSRAGLYQETQYF. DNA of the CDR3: TGTGCCAGCAGCAGAGCGGGACTGTACCAAGAGACCCAGTACTTC.